The 7 T cell receptor beta chains below all came from one sample that was sequenced in a study of T cells in Graves' hyperthyroidism and ophthalmopathy. RNA transcripts were the template for amplifying TCR beta CDR3 regions. During a first-round RT-PCR of the TCR CDR3, the HTBI primer set was used. TCRdb passed the multiplex PCR reads through MiXCR, listing each CDR3 protein once. Of roughly 530,000 distinct CDR3 sequences listed, approximately 17% were seen once; the top ten hold approximately 15%. Input material: blood. These receptors came from a woman in her late teens or twenties with Graves' ophthalmopathy.

V is TRBV13 and J is TRBJ1-1; 10 bases agree with TRBD1. The junction had 11 bases not matched to a gene; V was cut back by 6 bases and J by 4 bases. Germline loops: CDR1 PRHDT, CDR2 FYEKMQ (reference sequence). The CDR3 runs 16 residues. The CDR3 protein is CASSSATGGWGTEAFF. CDR3 coding DNA: TGTGCCAGCAGTTCCGCGACAGGGGGCTGGGGCACTGAAGCTTTCTTT. Using reference TRBV13 and TRBJ1-1 for the parts outside the CDR3, the full variable domain is AAGVIQSPRHLIKEKRETATLKCYPIPRHDTVYWYQQGPGQDPQFLISFYEKMQSDKGSIPDRFSAQQFSDYHSELNMSSLELGDSALYFCASSSATGGWGTEAFFGQGTRLTVV.

The rearrangement links TRBV27 to TRBJ2-4, with no clear D. This CDR3 is 15 amino acids long. Germline V lookup: CDR1 MNHEY, CDR2 SMNVEV (reference sequence). V was shortened by 0 bases and J by 3 bases, with 9 bases between the two germline ends. The CDR3: CASSLSSWGKNIQYF. CDR3 in DNA: TGTGCCAGCAGTTTATCGTCGTGGGGCAAAAACATTCAGTACTTC.

The V gene is TRBV11-2, the J gene TRBJ1-1, with 8 bases aligning to TRBD1. Germline lookup yields CDR1 SGHAT and CDR2 FQNNGV. This CDR3 comprises 13 residues. Trimming cost V 4 bases and J 11 bases; bases outside gene matches: 9. In nucleotides, the CDR3 is TGTGCCAGCAGCTCGCTGGCAGGGGGCTTGGCTTTCTTT. Translated: CASSSLAGGLAFF.

The table lists this clonotype with many counts. The chain links TRBV5-6 to TRBJ1-1, with D unclear. The V gene lost 4 bases and the J gene lost 3 bases, with 13 bases spanning the gap. CDR1 SGHDT and CDR2 YYEEEE come from the germline V gene. This CDR3 region has 14 residues. DNA for the CDR3: TGTGCCAGCAGCCTGGCGGGGAGGTACACTGAAGCTTTCTTT. Its protein is CASSLAGRYTEAFF.

This clonotype was seen at least ten times. The gene calls are TRBV6-1 and TRBJ1-2, with D uncertain. The CDR3 consists of 15 residues. V lost 5 bases to trimming and J lost 6 bases, with 19 bases between them. CDR1 is MNHNS, CDR2 SASEGT, per germline. The CDR3 DNA is TGTGCCAGCAGTCAGAACGGGCCCTCTTATGATGGCTACACCTTC. It codes for CASSQNGPSYDGYTF.

This clonotype was observed a handful of times. This clone may be a read error of a much larger clone one base away. The chain joins TRBV2 to TRBJ1-1; D unresolved. Germline CDR1 is SNHLY and CDR2 is FYNNEI. The CDR3 runs 14 residues. The DNA of the CDR3 is TGTGCCAGCAGTGAAATGCTGTGGAACACTGAAGCTCTCTTT. Amino acids: CASSEMLWNTEALF.

This clonotype has a count of ten or more. The chain recombines TRBV28 with TRBJ1-1; tentative D call: TRBD1 (6 bases). Trimming left V 6 bases short and J 5 bases short, with 16 bases between. Germline CDR1 and CDR2: MDHEN and SYDVKM. CDR3 length: 14 residues. For the CDR3, the DNA is TGTGCCAGCAGCTTAGAAACAGGGTGGACTGAAGCTTTCTTT. Amino acids: CASSLETGWTEAFF. Looking up the rest from reference TRBV28 and TRBJ1-1 gives the full variable domain: DVKVTQSSRYLVKRTGEKVFLECVQDMDHENMFWYRQDPGLGLRLIYFSYDVKMKEKGDIPEGYSVSREKKERFSLILESASTNQTSMYLCASSLETGWTEAFFGQGTRLTVV.